The sequence of this TCR beta chain was determined in a study of T-cell memory formation after mild COVID-19. TCRdb used MiXCR to reprocess the 5' RACE reads, holding one entry per CDR3 protein. The sample contains 100,000 to 150,000 distinct CDR3 sequences, roughly 6.2% of which appear only once. V dropped 6 bases and J dropped 4; count of bases not matched to a gene: 11. Germline V CDR1 and CDR2: MGHDK, SYGVNS. The CDR3 loop spans 15 amino acids. This clonotype has a handful of counts. Antigen specificity is unknown. Study-wide points: The authors left the SARS-CoV-2 specificity of second-wave clones peaking on day 37 unconfirmed.

The source material was PBMCs or a T cell subset sorted from them (not recorded which). The sequence came from an adult woman who had mild COVID-19 (a few samples of this study predate the infection). Cell type and time point are not known. The chain links TRBV25-1 to TRBJ1-2; 7 nucleotides line up with TRBD1. CDR3 amino acids: CASSALDGTAYGYTF. The CDR3 coding sequence is TGTGCCAGCAGCGCTTTGGATGGGACAGCCTATGGCTACACCTTC.